The rows below give T cell receptor beta chains drawn from one sample of a study of blood T cell repertoires in COVID-19. Sequenced by immunoSEQ multiplex PCR; TCRdb stores in-frame clones only, minus some. Of over 150,000 clones listed, roughly 84% are singletons. Sequenced input: PBMCs or T cells enriched from blood (not recorded which). Receptors were obtained from a woman in her 30s who had recovered from COVID-19. Each CDR3 is given with its conserved first and last residue. D genes are given only for firm matches. Rows give clone size only sometimes, using once, few, many, or a class for an expanded clone.

d_call j_call clone_size v_call cdr3_aa cdr3_nt
TRBD1 TRBJ1-2 few TRBV11-2 CASSPGQGYGYTF TGTGCCAGCAGCCCGGGACAGGGCTATGGCTACACCTTC
TRBD1 TRBJ1-1 NA TRBV5-1 CASSLGQGPEAFF TGCGCCAGCAGCTTGGGACAGGGGCCTGAAGCTTTCTTT
NA TRBJ1-5 NA TRBV28 CASRKPGAEIQPQHF TGTGCCAGCAGAAAACCGGGTGCTGAAATTCAGCCCCAGCATTTT
NA TRBJ1-4 NA TRBV13 CASSVYKQVGLEKLFF TGTGCCAGCAGCGTGTACAAACAGGTGGGGCTTGAAAAACTGTTTTTT
TRBD2 TRBJ2-1 NA TRBV10-1 CASRLSGGAMEQFF TGCGCCAGCAGACTTAGCGGGGGGGCCATGGAGCAGTTCTTC
TRBD2 TRBJ2-7 once TRBV28 CASSPLGTGAPGLAGPQYF TGTGCCAGCAGTCCACTGGGGACAGGGGCTCCGGGACTAGCGGGTCCCCAGTACTTC
TRBD1 TRBJ1-5 NA TRBV3-1/TRBV3-2 CASSPNLDREGPNQPQHF TGTGCCAGCAGCCCAAACCTGGACAGGGAGGGGCCGAATCAGCCCCAGCATTTT
TRBD2 TRBJ2-1 NA TRBV10-3 CAISESATSGSNEQFF TGTGCCATCAGTGAGTCTGCGACTAGCGGGAGCAATGAGCAGTTCTTC
TRBD1 TRBJ2-1 NA TRBV7-9 CASSFWTGGYNEQFF TGTGCCAGCAGCTTCTGGACAGGTGGATACAATGAGCAGTTCTTC
TRBD1 TRBJ1-1 NA TRBV6-5 CASRDWTGENTEAFF TGTGCCAGCAGAGACTGGACAGGGGAGAACACTGAAGCTTTCTTT
TRBD1 TRBJ1-1 NA TRBV28 CASRLDRGGTEAFF TGTGCCAGCAGACTTGACAGGGGTGGCACTGAAGCTTTCTTT
NA TRBJ1-1 NA TRBV19 CASSISYGANTEAFF TGTGCCAGTAGTATCTCCTATGGAGCGAACACTGAAGCTTTCTTT
NA TRBJ2-1 NA TRBV6-5 CASSFQEGSNEQFF TGTGCCAGCAGCTTCCAGGAGGGATCCAATGAGCAGTTCTTC
TRBD1 TRBJ1-5 NA TRBV9 CASSTWTGNGNQPQHF TGTGCCAGCAGCACCTGGACAGGGAACGGCAATCAGCCCCAGCATTTT
NA TRBJ2-5 few TRBV24-1 CATSDFGSPTETQYF TGTGCCACCAGTGATTTTGGCTCGCCCACCGAGACCCAGTACTTC
TRBD1 TRBJ1-1 NA TRBV7-9 CASSRGTAMNTEAFF TGTGCCAGCAGCCGGGGGACAGCTATGAACACTGAAGCTTTCTTT
NA TRBJ1-2 NA TRBV28 CASRPYGGSTLGYTF TGTGCCAGCAGGCCCTACGGGGGGTCGACGCTTGGCTACACCTTC
TRBD1 TRBJ2-5 NA TRBV5-6 CASSFGQGQETQYF TGTGCCAGCAGCTTCGGACAGGGTCAAGAGACCCAGTACTTC
NA TRBJ2-7 NA TRBV7-6 CASSLGRGYEQYF TGTGCCAGCAGCTTAGGGAGGGGCTACGAGCAGTACTTC
NA TRBJ1-2 NA TRBV23-1 CASSRTARGLYGYTF TGCGCCAGCAGTCGTACAGCCCGGGGACTCTATGGCTACACCTTC
NA TRBJ1-3 NA TRBV25-1 CASSERMGNTIYF TGTGCCAGCAGTGAGCGTATGGGAAACACCATATATTTT
TRBD1 TRBJ1-2 NA TRBV10-1 CATRLGRDRVSGYTF TGCGCCACTCGGCTCGGGAGGGACAGGGTGAGTGGCTACACCTTC
TRBD1 TRBJ1-2 NA TRBV18 CASSPAQGANYGYTF TGTGCCAGCTCACCCGCCCAGGGGGCGAACTATGGCTACACCTTC
NA TRBJ2-2 NA TRBV5-1 CASSGSGNTGELFF TGCGCCAGCAGTGGTAGCGGGAACACCGGGGAGCTGTTTTTT
TRBD1 TRBJ1-2 NA TRBV30 CAFRDRGYYGYTF TGTGCCTTCCGGGACAGGGGATACTATGGCTACACCTTC
NA TRBJ2-2 NA TRBV6-2/TRBV6-3 CASSIESRTGELFF TGTGCCAGCAGTATAGAGAGTCGCACCGGGGAGCTGTTTTTT
NA TRBJ1-3 NA TRBV30 CAWSGTGSGNTIYF TGTGCCTGGAGTGGTACAGGGAGTGGAAACACCATATATTTT
TRBD1 TRBJ1-2 once TRBV18 CASSDRGFGYTF TGTGCCAGCTCCGACAGGGGATTTGGCTACACCTTC
NA TRBJ1-1 few TRBV7-9 CASSSRGPGTEAFF TGTGCCAGCAGCTCCAGGGGCCCGGGGACTGAAGCTTTCTTT
NA TRBJ1-4 NA TRBV2 CASRRHLNEKLFF TGTGCCAGCAGACGACACCTTAATGAAAAACTGTTTTTT
NA TRBJ2-7 NA TRBV27 CASSPGGPYEQYF TGTGCCAGCAGCCCCGGAGGGCCTTACGAGCAGTACTTC
TRBD1 TRBJ1-2 NA TRBV5-1 CASSLQGQGTGGGYTF TGCGCCAGCAGCTTGCAGGGACAGGGTACGGGTGGAGGCTACACCTTC
TRBD1 TRBJ1-4 NA TRBV6-5 CASSYGQGAEKLFF TGTGCCAGCAGTTACGGACAGGGCGCTGAAAAACTGTTTTTT
NA TRBJ1-1 NA TRBV6-5 CASSYEGGGNTEAFF TGTGCCAGCAGTTACGAGGGGGGGGGAAACACTGAAGCTTTCTTT
TRBD2 TRBJ2-1 once TRBV23-1 CASSHKIGTSVYNEQFF TGCGCCAGCAGTCACAAAATCGGGACTAGCGTCTACAATGAGCAGTTCTTC
TRBD1 TRBJ2-1 NA TRBV29-1 CSVVHRDRPEQFF TGCAGCGTAGTACACCGGGACAGGCCTGAGCAGTTCTTC
TRBD1 TRBJ1-2 NA TRBV5-4 CATWEQGGYGYTF TGTGCCACCTGGGAACAGGGGGGCTATGGCTACACCTTC
NA TRBJ1-4 NA TRBV6-5 CASSRDRFLREKLFF TGTGCCAGCAGTCGAGACAGGTTCCTACGGGAAAAACTGTTTTTT
NA TRBJ2-6 NA TRBV9 CASSVPPGGANVLTF TGTGCCAGCAGCGTACCGCCGGGTGGGGCCAACGTCCTGACTTTC
NA TRBJ1-5 NA TRBV5-6 CASSQEGLGNQPQHF TGTGCCAGCAGTCAAGAGGGACTTGGCAATCAGCCCCAGCATTTT
NA TRBJ1-5 NA TRBV11-2 CASSEAGASQPQHF TGTGCCAGCAGCGAGGCGGGGGCAAGTCAGCCCCAGCATTTT
NA TRBJ2-2 NA TRBV5-6 CASSLVGASSTGELFF TGTGCCAGCAGCTTGGTGGGGGCCTCGAGTACCGGGGAGCTGTTTTTT
TRBD1 TRBJ1-5 NA TRBV5-6 CASSLLGRTGGHQPQHF TGTGCCAGCAGCTTGTTAGGTCGGACAGGGGGTCATCAGCCCCAGCATTTT
TRBD1 TRBJ2-3 NA TRBV11-3 CASSLAGQGIDTQYF TGTGCCAGCAGCTTAGCGGGACAGGGGATAGATACGCAGTATTTT
NA TRBJ1-1 NA TRBV3-1/TRBV3-2 CASSQRVQGTEAFF TGTGCCAGCAGCCAACGCGTACAGGGTACTGAAGCTTTCTTT
TRBD1 TRBJ2-7 NA TRBV6-2/TRBV6-3 CASSIGTGYEQYF TGTGCCAGCAGTATCGGGACAGGCTACGAGCAGTACTTC
TRBD2 TRBJ2-7 NA TRBV5-6 CASSLGLAGGYEQYF TGTGCCAGCAGCTTGGGACTAGCGGGAGGTTACGAGCAGTACTTC
NA TRBJ1-6 few TRBV7-3 CASSQQRGNSPLHF TGTGCCAGCAGCCAACAGCGGGGGAATTCACCCCTCCACTTT
TRBD2 TRBJ2-7 NA TRBV5-1 CASSFAPGLAGGTASEQYF TGCGCCAGCAGCTTTGCACCGGGACTAGCGGGAGGGACGGCCTCCGAGCAGTACTTC
NA TRBJ2-5 few TRBV28 CASRSGGRETQYF TGTGCCAGCAGAAGCGGAGGCCGGGAGACCCAGTACTTC
NA TRBJ1-6 NA TRBV12-3/TRBV12-4 CASTIRPGSPLHF TGTGCCAGCACCATCCGGCCAGGCTCACCCCTCCACTTT
NA TRBJ2-3 NA TRBV28 CASSLRGTKKDTQYF TGTGCCAGCAGTTTAAGGGGGACTAAAAAAGATACGCAGTATTTT